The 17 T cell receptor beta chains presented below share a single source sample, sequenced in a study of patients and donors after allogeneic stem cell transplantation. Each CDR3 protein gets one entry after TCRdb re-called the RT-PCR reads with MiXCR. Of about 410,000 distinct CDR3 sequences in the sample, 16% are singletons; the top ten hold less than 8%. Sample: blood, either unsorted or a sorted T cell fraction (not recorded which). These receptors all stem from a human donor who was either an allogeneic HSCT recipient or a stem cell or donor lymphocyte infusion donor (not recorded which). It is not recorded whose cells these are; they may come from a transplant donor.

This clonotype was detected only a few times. The CDR3 loop reads CASTPRASMNTEAFF. The CDR3, as DNA: TGTGCCAGCACCCCTAGGGCCAGCATGAACACTGAAGCTTTCTTT. This chain links TRBV7-9 with TRBJ1-1, with unresolved D. This CDR3 has 15 amino acids. V lost 7 bases and J 0 bases, leaving 15 bases between the germline ends. Germline V gene sequence: CDR1 SEHNR, CDR2 FQNEAQ (reference sequence).

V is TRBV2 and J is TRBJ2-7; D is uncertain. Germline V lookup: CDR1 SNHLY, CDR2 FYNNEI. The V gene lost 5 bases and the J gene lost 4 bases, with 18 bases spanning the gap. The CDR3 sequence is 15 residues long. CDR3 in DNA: TGTGCCAGCAGTCCTAAGGGAAGTCAGTGGTACGAGCAGTACTTC. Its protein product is CASSPKGSQWYEQYF.

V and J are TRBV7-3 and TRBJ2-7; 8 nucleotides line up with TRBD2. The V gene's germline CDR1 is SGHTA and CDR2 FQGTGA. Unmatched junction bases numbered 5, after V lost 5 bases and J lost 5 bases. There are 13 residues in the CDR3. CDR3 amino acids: CASSKYSGNEQYF. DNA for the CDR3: TGTGCCAGCAGCAAATATAGCGGGAACGAGCAGTACTTC. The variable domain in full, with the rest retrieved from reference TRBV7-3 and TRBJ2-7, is GAGVSQTPSNKVTEKGKYVELRCDPISGHTALYWYRQSLGQGPEFLIYFQGTGAADDSGLPNDRFFAVRPEGSVSTLKIQRTERGDSAVYLCASSKYSGNEQYFGPGTRLTVT.

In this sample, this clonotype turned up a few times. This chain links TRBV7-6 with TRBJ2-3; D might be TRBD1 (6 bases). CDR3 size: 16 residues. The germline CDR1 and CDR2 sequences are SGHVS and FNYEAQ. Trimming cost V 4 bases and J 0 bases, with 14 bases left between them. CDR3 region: CASSSLQGRSTDTQYF. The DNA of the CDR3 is TGTGCCAGCAGCTCTCTACAGGGTCGGAGCACAGATACGCAGTATTTT.

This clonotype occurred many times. The CDR3 is CASSQDGGTPEKLFF. The CDR3 bases are TGTGCCAGCAGCCAAGATGGCGGGACACCGGAAAAACTGTTTTTT. This chain joins TRBV4-2 and TRBJ1-4; D is perhaps TRBD1 (6 bases). V gave up 0 bases and J gave up 8 bases, with 13 bases separating them. The germline V gene has CDR1 LGHNA and CDR2 YNFKEQ. This CDR3 has 15 residues.

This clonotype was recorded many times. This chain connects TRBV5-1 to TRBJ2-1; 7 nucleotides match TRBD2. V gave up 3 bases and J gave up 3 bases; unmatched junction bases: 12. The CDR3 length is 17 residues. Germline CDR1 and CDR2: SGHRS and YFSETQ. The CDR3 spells CASSSLLRLAVYNEQFF. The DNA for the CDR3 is TGCGCCAGCAGCTCCTTGCTGAGGCTAGCGGTCTACAATGAGCAGTTCTTC.

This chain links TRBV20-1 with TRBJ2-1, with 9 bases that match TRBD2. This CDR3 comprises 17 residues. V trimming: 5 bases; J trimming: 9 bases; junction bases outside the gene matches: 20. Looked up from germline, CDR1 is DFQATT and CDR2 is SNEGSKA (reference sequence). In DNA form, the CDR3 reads TGCAGTGCTTCCCATTTTCCGACTAGCGGCACACTTGGTGAGCAGTTCTTC. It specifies CSASHFPTSGTLGEQFF.

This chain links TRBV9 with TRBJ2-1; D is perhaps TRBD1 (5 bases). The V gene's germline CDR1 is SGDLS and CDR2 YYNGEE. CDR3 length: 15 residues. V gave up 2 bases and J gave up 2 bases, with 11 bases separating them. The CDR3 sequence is CASSVGSRAYNEQFF. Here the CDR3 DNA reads TGTGCCAGCAGCGTGGGTAGCAGGGCCTACAATGAGCAGTTCTTC.

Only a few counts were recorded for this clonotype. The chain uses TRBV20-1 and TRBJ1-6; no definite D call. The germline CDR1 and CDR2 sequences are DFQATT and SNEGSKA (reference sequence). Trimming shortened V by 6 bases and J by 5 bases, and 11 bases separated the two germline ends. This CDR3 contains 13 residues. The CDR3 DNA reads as TGCAGTGCCCTTACGGATAATAATTCACCCCTCCACTTT. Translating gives CSALTDNNSPLHF.

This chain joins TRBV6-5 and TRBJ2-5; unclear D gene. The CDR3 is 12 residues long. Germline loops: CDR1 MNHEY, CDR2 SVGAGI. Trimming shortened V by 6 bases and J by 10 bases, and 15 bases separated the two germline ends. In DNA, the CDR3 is TGTGCCAGCAGATCGAGCCCGGCGGACCAGTACTTC. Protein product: CASRSSPADQYF.

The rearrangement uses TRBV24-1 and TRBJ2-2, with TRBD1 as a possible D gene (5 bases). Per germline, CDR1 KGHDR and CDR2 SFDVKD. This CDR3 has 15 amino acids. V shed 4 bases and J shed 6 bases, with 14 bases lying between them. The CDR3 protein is CATSDPRQMPGELFF. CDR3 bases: TGTGCCACCAGTGACCCTAGACAGATGCCCGGGGAGCTGTTTTTT.

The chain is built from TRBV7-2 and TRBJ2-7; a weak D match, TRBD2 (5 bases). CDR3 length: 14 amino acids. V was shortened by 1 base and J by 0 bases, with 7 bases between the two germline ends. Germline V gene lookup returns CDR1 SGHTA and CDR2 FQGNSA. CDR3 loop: CASSLVSDSYEQYF. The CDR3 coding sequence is TGTGCCAGCAGCTTAGTTAGCGACTCCTACGAGCAGTACTTC.

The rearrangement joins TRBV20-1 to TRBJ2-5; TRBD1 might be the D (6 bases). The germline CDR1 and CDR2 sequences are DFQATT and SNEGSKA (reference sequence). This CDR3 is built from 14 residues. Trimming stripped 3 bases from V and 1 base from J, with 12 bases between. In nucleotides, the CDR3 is TGCAGTGCTAGGTTGGGGGCCCCCCAAGAGACCCAGTACTTC. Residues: CSARLGAPQETQYF.

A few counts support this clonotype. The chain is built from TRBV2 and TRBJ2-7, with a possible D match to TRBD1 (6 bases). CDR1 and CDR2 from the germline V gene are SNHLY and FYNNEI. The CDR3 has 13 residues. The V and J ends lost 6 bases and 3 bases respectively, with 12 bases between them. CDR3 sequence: CASRPTGLYEQYF. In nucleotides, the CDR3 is TGTGCCAGCAGGCCGACAGGTCTCTACGAGCAGTACTTC.

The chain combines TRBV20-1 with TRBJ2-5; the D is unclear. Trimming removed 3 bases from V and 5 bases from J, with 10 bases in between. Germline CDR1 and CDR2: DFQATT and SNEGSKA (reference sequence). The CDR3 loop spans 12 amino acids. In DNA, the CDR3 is TGCAGTGCTAGGTTGACACTTGAGACCCAGTACTTC. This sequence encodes CSARLTLETQYF.

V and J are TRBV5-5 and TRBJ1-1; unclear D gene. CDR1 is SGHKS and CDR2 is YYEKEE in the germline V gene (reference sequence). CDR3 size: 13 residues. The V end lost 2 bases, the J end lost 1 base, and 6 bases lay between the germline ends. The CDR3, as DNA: TGTGCCAGCAGCTTAAGGAAGAACACTGAAGCTTTCTTT. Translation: CASSLRKNTEAFF.

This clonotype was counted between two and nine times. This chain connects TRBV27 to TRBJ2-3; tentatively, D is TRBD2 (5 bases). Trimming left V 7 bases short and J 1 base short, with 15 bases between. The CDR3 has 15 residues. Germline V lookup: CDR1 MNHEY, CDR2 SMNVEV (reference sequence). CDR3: CASKREAARTDTQYF. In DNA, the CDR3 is TGTGCCAGCAAGAGAGAAGCGGCCCGCACAGATACGCAGTATTTT.